This T cell receptor beta chain was sequenced in a study of control samples from healthy donors and cancer patients. A single count supports this clone. Profiling relied on immunoSEQ multiplex PCR, and the TCRdb table lists in-frame clones only, not all of them. Of over 200,000 clones detected, roughly 87% appear once; the ten largest clones hold about 14%. The CDR3 runs to 13 residues. Trimming took 7 bases from V and 4 from J, leaving 13 bases between them. Germline V lookup: CDR1 LGHNA, CDR2 YNFKEQ. This TCR derives from a woman in her sixties or seventies with lung cancer. Material for sequencing was PBMCs. The chain links TRBV4-2 to TRBJ1-1; D is unresolved. Here the CDR3 DNA reads TGTGCCAGCAACTTCGGAAGAGGCACTGAAGCTTTCTTT. Protein sequence: CASNFGRGTEAFF.